Shown below are 30 T cell receptor beta chains from a single sample sequenced in a study of blood T cell repertoires in COVID-19. Produced via immunoSEQ multiplex PCR; TCRdb's table is partial and in-frame only. The sample lists about 89,000 clones; 80% were seen once. The specimen was peripheral blood. Receptor source: a woman aged 80 or over with acute or convalescent COVID-19.

The chain employs TRBV18 and TRBJ2-5, with D perhaps matching TRBD1 (5 bases). The CDR3 spans 12 residues. Germline assignment: CDR1 KGHSH and CDR2 LQKENI. Trimming removed 4 bases at V and 4 bases at J, with 7 bases between. CDR3 region: CASSRGGETQYF. CDR3 in DNA: TGTGCCAGCTCACGGGGCGGAGAGACCCAGTACTTC.

The chain recombines TRBV18 with TRBJ2-5; maybe TRBD2 (6 bases). Between the trimmed V and J ends, which lost 3 bases and 4 bases, there was a span of 9 bases. CDR1 is KGHSH, CDR2 LQKENI, per germline. The CDR3 sequence is 13 residues long. The chain's CDR3 is CASSPGSGETQYF. CDR3 DNA sequence: TGTGCCAGCTCACCCGGGAGTGGAGAGACCCAGTACTTC.

On this clone itself: The junction departs from germline at one end; a sequencing error may be responsible. V gene TRBV6-1 combines with J gene TRBJ2-2, with D tentatively TRBD1 (6 bases). The CDR3 has 15 residues. Germline V gene lookup returns CDR1 MNHNS and CDR2 SASEGT. CDR3: CASSEGTQNTGELFF. The CDR3 DNA reads as TGTGCCAGCAGCGAAGGGACACAGAACACCGGGGAGCTGTTTTTT.

The chain combines TRBV6-5 with TRBJ2-1; 9 nucleotides match TRBD2. The CDR3 runs to 15 residues. Germline-derived CDR1 and CDR2 are MNHEY and SVGAGI. Unmatched junction bases numbered 9, after V lost 2 bases and J lost 10 bases. The CDR3 DNA reads as TGTGCCAGCAGTTACGAAGCTAGCGGGACGCGAGAGCAGTTCTTC. It translates to CASSYEASGTREQFF.

The V gene is TRBV5-1, the J gene TRBJ2-5, with 11 nucleotides matching TRBD1. V was clipped by 4 bases and J by 4 bases; unmatched bases: 6. The CDR3 length is 15 residues. Germline V lookup: CDR1 SGHRS, CDR2 YFSETQ. CDR3 DNA sequence: TGCGCCAGCAGCCGGGACAGGGGGAGTCGAGAGACCCAGTACTTC. Amino acids: CASSRDRGSRETQYF.

The chain links TRBV5-4 to TRBJ1-6; 8 nucleotides align to TRBD1. There are 15 residues in the CDR3. The germline CDR1 and CDR2 sequences are SGHNT and YYREEE (reference sequence). V shed 3 bases, J shed 3 bases, and the junction held 2 bases outside the gene matches. The CDR3 protein is CASSYGQGYNSPLHF. In DNA, the CDR3 is TGTGCCAGCAGCTACGGACAGGGCTATAATTCACCCCTCCACTTT. Complete variable domain (other parts from reference TRBV5-4 and TRBJ1-6): ETGVTQSPTHLIKTRGQQVTLRCSSQSGHNTVSWYQQALGQGPQFIFQYYREEENGRGNFPPRFSGLQFPNYSSELNVNALELDDSALYLCASSYGQGYNSPLHFGNGTRLTVT.

In this sample, this clone turned up a few times. The V and J genes are TRBV9 and TRBJ1-6, with TRBD1 identical over 7 bases. CDR3 length: 14 residues. The V gene's germline CDR1 is SGDLS and CDR2 YYNGEE. J lost 6 bases, V lost 5 bases, and 5 bases had no gene match. Here the CDR3 DNA reads TGTGCCAGCAGTGCGGGACAGCTTAATTCACCCCTCCACTTT. It codes for CASSAGQLNSPLHF.

CDR3 nucleotide sequence: TGTGCCAGAAGCTTGGGACAGCCGGGACTAGCGTCCTACGAGCAGTACTTC. Its protein product is CARSLGQPGLASYEQYF. V usage is TRBV5-3 and J usage is TRBJ2-7; TRBD2 matches at 10 bases. TRBV5-3 falls under the ORF class, with uncertain function. The length of the CDR3 is 17 residues. Unmatched junction bases numbered 7, after V lost 0 bases and J lost 1 base.

The genes are TRBV12-3 or TRBV12-4 and TRBJ2-2; D gene unclear. V lost 5 bases to trimming and J lost 3 bases, with 4 bases between them. The CDR3 extends over 12 amino acids. In nucleotides, the CDR3 is TGTGCCAGCAGTACTTACACCGGGGAGCTGTTTTTT. Translated, it gives CASSTYTGELFF.

The J gene is TRBJ1-6, the V gene TRBV25-1; possibly TRBD1 for D (6 bases). Trimming left V 7 bases short and J 9 bases short, with 16 bases between. The CDR3 has 14 residues. The germline gives CDR1 MGHDK, CDR2 SYGVNS. CDR3 protein: CASTLGGPISPLHF. Written as DNA, the CDR3 is TGTGCCAGCACCCTGGGGGGGCCAATTTCACCCCTCCACTTT.

The CDR3 spells CATSRKAGSQYF. DNA for the CDR3: TGTGCCACCAGCAGGAAGGCGGGGTCCCAGTACTTC. The V call is TRBV15, the J call TRBJ2-5; perhaps TRBD2 as D (6 bases). V lost 3 bases, J lost 9 bases, and 11 bases lay in between. CDR1 and CDR2 (germline): LNHNV, YYDKDF (reference sequence). The CDR3 consists of 12 residues.

There are a few counts of this clone. This chain uses TRBV6-5 with TRBJ1-1, with D possibly matching TRBD1 (6 bases). The CDR3 consists of 13 residues. Germline assignment: CDR1 MNHEY and CDR2 SVGAGI. V lost 3 bases to trimming and J lost 7 bases, with 12 bases between them. DNA for the CDR3: TGTGCCAGCAGTTATATGGACAGCCGTGAAGCTTTCTTT. It yields the protein CASSYMDSREAFF.

This chain connects TRBV4-2 to TRBJ2-2, with TRBD2 identical over 12 bases. The junction had 4 bases not matched to a gene; V was cut back by 3 bases and J by 2 bases. The length of the CDR3 is 17 residues. The germline V gene has CDR1 LGHNA and CDR2 YNFKEQ. Written as DNA, the CDR3 is TGTGCCAGCAGCCATGCTGGACTAGCGGGAAACACCGGGGAGCTGTTTTTT. It yields the protein CASSHAGLAGNTGELFF.

This chain uses TRBV30 with TRBJ1-4; TRBD1 is a possible D gene (5 bases). CDR3 length equals 16 residues. Germline V gene sequence: CDR1 GTSNPN, CDR2 SVGIG (reference sequence). V shed 3 bases and J shed 5 bases, with 19 bases lying between them. For the CDR3, the DNA is TGTGCCTGGAGAGTCGGACATAGCCCGCCGAATGAAAAACTGTTTTTT. Amino acid sequence: CAWRVGHSPPNEKLFF.

The rearrangement uses TRBV5-1 and TRBJ2-1; TRBD2 matches at 9 bases. Germline V lookup: CDR1 SGHRS, CDR2 YFSETQ. The length of the CDR3 is 16 residues. J gave up 9 bases and V 4 bases, and 14 bases lay outside the gene matches. CDR3 coding DNA: TGCGCCAGCAGCCTCAGGGCGGGGGGGGCTTTAGGTGAGCAGTTCTTC. Protein: CASSLRAGGALGEQFF. Using reference TRBV5-1 and TRBJ2-1 for the parts outside the CDR3, the full variable domain is KAGVTQTPRYLIKTRGQQVTLSCSPISGHRSVSWYQQTPGQGLQFLFEYFSETQRNKGNFPGRFSGRQFSNSRSEMNVSTLELGDSALYLCASSLRAGGALGEQFFGPGTRLTVL.

This chain joins TRBV18 and TRBJ2-7, with TRBD1 identical over 9 bases. The length of the CDR3 is 15 residues. CDR1 and CDR2 (germline): KGHSH, LQKENI. Unmatched junction bases numbered 6, after V lost 3 bases and J lost 3 bases. For the CDR3, the DNA is TGTGCCAGCTCACCTATTCGACAGGGGGGCTACGAGCAGTACTTC. Translated: CASSPIRQGGYEQYF.

V is TRBV3-1 (or the pseudogene TRBV3-2) and J is TRBJ2-4, with 8 bases lining up with TRBD1. This CDR3 has 14 residues. The ends lost 1 base at V and 9 bases at J; junction bases unmatched: 5. The germline V gene encodes CDR1 LGHDT and CDR2 YNNKEL (reference sequence). The DNA for the CDR3 is TGTGCCAGCAGCCAAGTCAGGGGGCTCGGCATTCAGTACTTC. Its protein product is CASSQVRGLGIQYF.

DNA of the CDR3: TGCGCCAGCAGCTTTCGAACAGGGCCAGATACGCAGTATTTT. Amino acid sequence: CASSFRTGPDTQYF. The chain is built from TRBV5-1 and TRBJ2-3, with a possible D match to TRBD1 (6 bases). Germline CDR1 is SGHRS and CDR2 is YFSETQ. CDR3 length: 14 residues. V lost 2 bases, J lost 4 bases, and 11 bases lay in between.

The chain couples TRBV18 to TRBJ2-5; D is undetermined. Germline lookup yields CDR1 KGHSH and CDR2 LQKENI. CDR3 length equals 13 residues. V lost 8 bases and J lost 4, with 14 bases in between. The CDR3, as DNA: TGTGCCAGCACAACCCTGAGGTTAGAGACCCAGTACTTC. It is translated as CASTTLRLETQYF.

The V and J genes are TRBV5-1 and TRBJ1-4, with 11 bases fitting TRBD1. V lost 3 bases to trimming and J lost 5 bases; unmatched junction nucleotides: 0. Looked up from germline, CDR1 is SGHRS and CDR2 is YFSETQ. The CDR3 consists of 14 residues. The CDR3 spells CASSWDRGNEKLFF. The CDR3 DNA follows: TGCGCCAGCAGCTGGGACAGGGGGAATGAAAAACTGTTTTTT.

The chain links TRBV30 to TRBJ1-1; D possibly corresponds to TRBD1 (5 bases). The CDR3 spans 13 residues. The V gene lost 6 bases and the J gene lost 3 bases, with 14 bases spanning the gap. Germline CDR1 is GTSNPN and CDR2 is SVGIG (reference sequence). The CDR3, as DNA: TGTGCCTGTGGCACCCAGGGATACACTGAAGCTTTCTTT. It specifies CACGTQGYTEAFF.

This clone has a handful of counts. The CDR3 spells CASSVGSTEAFF. The CDR3 nucleotides read TGTGCCAGTAGTGTCGGTTCCACTGAAGCTTTCTTT. The chain joins TRBV19 to TRBJ1-1; D unclear. The CDR3 is 12 residues long. Trimming stripped 5 bases from V and 4 bases from J, with 8 bases between. CDR1 and CDR2 from the germline V gene are LNHDA and SQIVND (reference sequence).

The V and J genes are TRBV6-5 and TRBJ1-2; no definite D call. CDR3 length equals 16 residues. Germline V gives CDR1 MNHEY, CDR2 SVGAGI. With 0 bases removed from V and 1 base from J, the gap between germline ends came to 12 bases. CDR3 DNA sequence: TGTGCCAGCAGTTACTCCTTATTGACATTTAACTATGGCTACACCTTC. Amino acid sequence: CASSYSLLTFNYGYTF.

The V gene is TRBV9, the J gene TRBJ2-5; TRBD1 might be the D (6 bases). This CDR3 contains 15 residues. Germline CDR1 is SGDLS and CDR2 is YYNGEE. Trimming took 3 bases from V and 1 from J, leaving 13 bases between them. The CDR3 sequence: CASSAAGTLQETQYF. DNA of the CDR3: TGTGCCAGCAGCGCGGCCGGGACACTCCAAGAGACCCAGTACTTC. The full variable domain, its missing parts supplied by reference TRBV9 and TRBJ2-5, is DSGVTQTPKHLITATGQRVTLRCSPRSGDLSVYWYQQSLDQGLQFLIQYYNGEERAKGNILERFSAQQFPDLHSELNLSSLELGDSALYFCASSAAGTLQETQYFGPGTRLLVL.

The rearrangement uses TRBV7-9 and TRBJ2-3, with 11 bases lining up with TRBD2. With 1 base clipped from V and 1 base from J, the junction kept 4 bases outside the gene matches. This CDR3 is built from 17 residues. The V gene's germline CDR1 is SEHNR and CDR2 FQNEAQ (reference sequence). The CDR3 region has the DNA TGTGCCAGCAGCTTAGTAGCGGGGGGGCCCCGCACAGATACGCAGTATTTT. Translated: CASSLVAGGPRTDTQYF.

The J gene is TRBJ2-7, the V gene TRBV18; TRBD2 matches at 10 bases. V was pared by 3 bases and J by 5 bases, with 7 bases of the junction left unmatched. CDR3 length: 15 amino acids. Germline values: CDR1 KGHSH, CDR2 LQKENI. The CDR3 nucleotides read TGTGCCAGCTCACCGGCAGCGGGAGGGTTAAACGAGCAGTACTTC. Amino acids: CASSPAAGGLNEQYF.

V usage is TRBV28 and J usage is TRBJ1-3; 9 nucleotides align to TRBD1. The CDR3 consists of 16 residues. From germline, CDR1 is MDHEN and CDR2 SYDVKM. After removal of 3 bases from V and 1 base from J, the junction contained 4 bases not matched to a gene. The CDR3: CASSFSDRGSGNTIYF. For the CDR3, the DNA is TGTGCCAGCAGTTTCAGCGACAGGGGGTCTGGAAACACCATATATTTT.

This sequence joins TRBV30 and TRBJ2-5; unclear D gene. Per the germline V gene, CDR1 is GTSNPN and CDR2 is SVGIG (reference sequence). Trimming shortened V by 3 bases and J by 5 bases, and 13 bases separated the two germline ends. This CDR3 comprises 13 residues. CDR3 in DNA: TGTGCCTGGAGCAAGGATTTGAGGGAGACCCAGTACTTC. Translation: CAWSKDLRETQYF.

This clone was detected once. V usage is TRBV5-1 and J usage is TRBJ1-3, with D possibly TRBD1 on 5 matching bases. CDR1 is SGHRS and CDR2 is YFSETQ in the germline V gene. The CDR3 runs to 15 residues. Trimming took off 4 bases at V and 0 bases at J, with 11 bases between the two ends. This chain's CDR3 is CASSLVTASGNTIYF. The CDR3 DNA reads as TGCGCCAGCAGCCTAGTGACAGCCTCTGGAAACACCATATATTTT.

This chain uses TRBV9 with TRBJ1-6; TRBD1 agrees at 7 bases. From germline, CDR1 is SGDLS and CDR2 YYNGEE. V gave up 0 bases and J gave up 8 bases; unmatched junction bases: 2. CDR3 length: 14 amino acids. The DNA for the CDR3 is TGTGCCAGCAGCGTAGAGGGGGCTGATTCACCCCTCCACTTT. It codes for CASSVEGADSPLHF.